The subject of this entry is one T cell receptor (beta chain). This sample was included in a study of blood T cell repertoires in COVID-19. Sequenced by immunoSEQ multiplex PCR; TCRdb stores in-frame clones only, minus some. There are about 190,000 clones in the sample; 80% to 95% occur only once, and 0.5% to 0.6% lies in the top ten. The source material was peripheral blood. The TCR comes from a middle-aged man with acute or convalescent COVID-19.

In nucleotides, the CDR3 is TGTGCCAGCAGATCCAACAATGAGCAGTTCTTC. As protein: CASRSNNEQFF. The rearrangement joins TRBV28 to TRBJ2-1; the D is unclear. The CDR3 has 11 amino acids. Germline V gene data show CDR1 as MDHEN and CDR2 as SYDVKM. Trimming shortened V by 6 bases and J by 5 bases, and 5 bases separated the two germline ends.